The 27 T cell receptor beta chains presented below share a single source sample, sequenced in a study of cytomegalovirus exposure and HLA in healthy donors. Use of 60 Vbeta and 13 Jbeta primers characterized the PCR. Here immunoSEQ multiplex PCR was the method, and the copy in TCRdb shows in-frame clones only, minus some. The sample includes under 35,000 clones, about 60% seen only once; the top ten take 21%. The specimen was PBMCs. The receptors originated from a middle-aged man in good health and CMV-seropositive.

This clone showed up just once. V is TRBV6-1 and J is TRBJ1-1, with 7 bases matching TRBD1. CDR1 and CDR2 (germline): MNHNS, SASEGT. V lost 6 bases, J lost 1 base, and 5 bases stayed unmatched. The CDR3 has 14 residues. CDR3 region: CASSTGTENTEAFF. CDR3 DNA sequence: TGTGCCAGCAGCACCGGGACAGAGAACACTGAAGCTTTCTTT.

This clone was counted between two and nine times. The V and J genes are TRBV6-5 and TRBJ1-2; 8 bases line up with TRBD1. Germline lookup yields CDR1 MNHEY and CDR2 SVGAGI. The CDR3 sequence is 14 residues long. V dropped 10 bases and J dropped 2; count of bases not matched to a gene: 9. The CDR3 DNA reads as TGTGCCACCAAACCTGGACAGGGAAACTATGGCTACACCTTC. Protein product: CATKPGQGNYGYTF.

The chain links TRBV9 to TRBJ2-7, with TRBD2 as a possible D gene (6 bases). CDR1 and CDR2 from the germline V gene are SGDLS and YYNGEE. Trimming took 0 bases from V and 7 from J, leaving 14 bases between them. There are 14 residues in the CDR3. As DNA, the CDR3 is TGTGCCAGCAGCGTAGATTCGCGGGAAGGTGAGCAGTACTTC. Its protein product is CASSVDSREGEQYF.

The chain couples TRBV2 to TRBJ1-1; D not certain. This CDR3 spans 12 amino acids. Trimming shortened V by 6 bases and J by 11 bases, and 16 bases separated the two germline ends. Germline V gene data show CDR1 as SNHLY and CDR2 as FYNNEI. The CDR3 loop is CASRAWVETAFF. DNA for the CDR3: TGTGCCAGCAGGGCCTGGGTGGAGACCGCTTTCTTT.

This clone was seen only a few times. This chain links TRBV7-5 with TRBJ2-6; whether TRBD1, the table's D call, matches the DNA was not checked. TRBV7-5 is tagged as a pseudogene. This CDR3 region has 17 residues. The CDR3 reads CVRSFRDRGSGANVLTF. CDR3 nucleotides: TGTGTCAGAAGCTTTAGGGACAGGGGGTCTGGGGCCAACGTCCTGACTTTC.

There are a few counts of this clone. The V call is TRBV5-6, the J call TRBJ1-1; D is perhaps TRBD1 (6 bases). The ends were cut back, 1 base at V and 3 bases at J, with 10 bases in the middle. The germline CDR1 and CDR2 sequences are SGHDT and YYEEEE. The CDR3 has 14 residues. CDR3 region: CASSLFGQYTEAFF. For the CDR3, the DNA is TGTGCCAGCAGCTTGTTTGGACAGTACACTGAAGCTTTCTTT.

This clone was seen more than once but under ten times. V gene TRBV29-1 combines with J gene TRBJ1-5, with TRBD1 matching 7 bases. The junction had 2 bases not matched to a gene; V was cut back by 5 bases and J by 1 base. The germline V gene encodes CDR1 SQVTM and CDR2 ANQGSEA. This CDR3 is 13 amino acids long. The CDR3 sequence: CSVRTGSNQPQHF. The CDR3 DNA reads TGCAGCGTTAGGACAGGCAGCAATCAGCCCCAGCATTTT. Full variable domain (outside the CDR3, taken from reference TRBV29-1 and TRBJ1-5): SAVISQKPSRDICQRGTSLTIQCQVDSQVTMMFWYRQQPGQSLTLIATANQGSEATYESGFVIDKFPISRPNLTFSTLTVSNMSPEDSSIYLCSVRTGSNQPQHFGDGTRLSIL.

The chain employs TRBV27 and TRBJ1-1; 9 nucleotides agree with TRBD1. Germline values: CDR1 MNHEY, CDR2 SMNVEV (reference sequence). Trimming removed 5 bases from V and 1 base from J; junction bases left unmatched: 2. The CDR3 is made up of 14 amino acids. The CDR3 nucleotides read TGTGCCAGCAGTCAGGACAGGGGGAACACTGAAGCTTTCTTT. Translating it yields CASSQDRGNTEAFF.

This chain links TRBV4-2 with TRBJ1-5, with 8 bases matching TRBD1. CDR3 length: 14 residues. The V gene's germline CDR1 is LGHNA and CDR2 YNFKEQ. After removal of 0 bases from V and 9 bases from J, the junction contained 4 bases not matched to a gene. The CDR3 region has the DNA TGTGCCAGCAGCCAAGAACTGGGACAGGCGCCCCAGCATTTT. It codes for CASSQELGQAPQHF.

Of note for this clone: In the same sample, other DNA sequences code for this CDR3. V usage is TRBV13 and J usage is TRBJ1-5; 8 nucleotides match TRBD1. Germline assignment: CDR1 PRHDT and CDR2 FYEKMQ (reference sequence). This CDR3 comprises 15 residues. The V segment lost 5 bases and the J segment 5 bases; nucleotides outside the gene matches: 8. CDR3 region: CASSRKTGDYQPQHF. CDR3 bases: TGTGCCAGCAGCCGAAAGACAGGGGACTATCAGCCCCAGCATTTT. Variable domain in full (rest from reference TRBV13 and TRBJ1-5): AAGVIQSPRHLIKEKRETATLKCYPIPRHDTVYWYQQGPGQDPQFLISFYEKMQSDKGSIPDRFSAQQFSDYHSELNMSSLELGDSALYFCASSRKTGDYQPQHFGDGTRLSIL.

The chain has TRBV30 and TRBJ2-6, with D perhaps matching TRBD2 (6 bases). Germline loops: CDR1 GTSNPN, CDR2 SVGIG (reference sequence). The V end was cut by 1 base, the J end by 0 bases, with 16 bases between. The CDR3 covers 18 residues. CDR3 DNA sequence: TGTGCCTGGAGTGGGGAGGCAGGAGGATTCTCTGGGGCCAACGTCCTGACTTTC. It translates to CAWSGEAGGFSGANVLTF.

This rearrangement joins TRBV4-1 to TRBJ2-1, with TRBD2 identical over 7 bases. CDR1 and CDR2 from the germline V gene are MGHRA and YSYEKL. There are 16 residues in the CDR3. Trimming at V came to 0 bases and at J to 4 bases, leaving 6 bases not matched to a gene. Written as DNA, the CDR3 is TGCGCCAGCAGCCAAGATAGGCTAGCGGTTTACAATGAGCAGTTCTTC. As protein: CASSQDRLAVYNEQFF.

This rearrangement joins TRBV2 to TRBJ2-7; 10 bases fit TRBD2. CDR3 length equals 19 residues. Germline V lookup: CDR1 SNHLY, CDR2 FYNNEI. J gave up 3 bases and V 4 bases, and 18 bases lay outside the gene matches. CDR3 region: CASSVRGQVGRTSGYEQYF. The CDR3 DNA reads TGTGCCAGCAGTGTCAGGGGACAGGTGGGTAGGACTAGCGGCTACGAGCAGTACTTC.

The chain combines TRBV6-6 with TRBJ2-5; tentative D call: TRBD1 (6 bases). Germline loops: CDR1 MNHNY, CDR2 SVGAGI (reference sequence). This CDR3 has 16 amino acids. Trimming removed 5 bases from V and 1 base from J, with 17 bases in between. The DNA of the CDR3 is TGTGCCAGCAGTCCAGGGACAACGGGATCCCAAGAGACCCAGTACTTC. Translation gives CASSPGTTGSQETQYF.

The chain has TRBV30 and TRBJ2-3; no reliable D call. Looked up from germline, CDR1 is GTSNPN and CDR2 is SVGIG (reference sequence). The V gene lost 3 bases and the J gene lost 4 bases, with 8 bases spanning the gap. This CDR3 has 12 amino acids. The CDR3 region is CAWSQSADTQYF. The CDR3, as DNA: TGTGCCTGGAGCCAAAGCGCAGATACGCAGTATTTT.

This rearrangement joins TRBV29-1 to TRBJ1-4; maybe TRBD1 (5 bases). This CDR3 has 10 residues. Germline CDR1 SQVTM, CDR2 ANQGSEA. Trimming stripped 7 bases from V and 8 bases from J, with 8 bases between. The CDR3 nucleotides are TGCAGCGGCGGGGACGAAAAACTGTTTTTT. It specifies CSGGDEKLFF.

This clone was seen just once. This rearrangement joins TRBV6-1 to TRBJ1-1; TRBD1 is a possible D gene (5 bases). V was shortened by 5 bases and J by 1 base, with 14 bases between the two germline ends. The CDR3 covers 15 residues. Germline values: CDR1 MNHNS, CDR2 SASEGT. The CDR3 protein is CASSPWTRGNTEAFF. The CDR3 DNA is TGTGCCAGCAGTCCTTGGACACGAGGGAACACTGAAGCTTTCTTT.

Only a few counts were recorded for this clone. V gene TRBV30 combines with J gene TRBJ1-5; D is ambiguous. Germline CDR1 reads GTSNPN; CDR2 reads SVGIG (reference sequence). The V gene lost 1 base and the J gene lost 11 bases, with 15 bases spanning the gap. The CDR3 has 13 amino acids. The CDR3: CAWSDQNIGAQHF. The DNA for the CDR3 is TGTGCCTGGAGTGACCAAAACATAGGAGCCCAGCATTTT. Variable domain in full (rest from reference TRBV30 and TRBJ1-5): SQTIHQWPATLVQPVGSPLSLECTVEGTSNPNLYWYRQAAGRGLQLLFYSVGIGQISSEVPQNLSASRPQDRQFILSSKKLLLSDSGFYLCAWSDQNIGAQHFGDGTRLSIL.

This rearrangement joins TRBV29-1 to TRBJ1-1; 7 bases are a match to TRBD1. The CDR3 sequence is 14 residues long. The V gene end was trimmed by 6 bases and the J gene end by 5 bases; junction bases not matched to a gene: 12. Germline V gene data show CDR1 as SQVTM and CDR2 as ANQGSEA. As DNA, the CDR3 is TGCAGCGTCTGGACAGGAGGCGGAGGGACTGAAGCTTTCTTT. This gives the protein CSVWTGGGGTEAFF.

The chain is built from TRBV6-5 and TRBJ1-4, with D perhaps matching TRBD1 (6 bases). This CDR3 region has 14 residues. CDR1 MNHEY and CDR2 SVGAGI come from the germline V gene. The V end was cut by 0 bases, the J end by 7 bases, with 9 bases between. Here the CDR3 DNA reads TGTGCCAGCAGTTACTCGCGGGGGCCTGAAAAACTGTTTTTT. Translating it yields CASSYSRGPEKLFF.

The chain has TRBV4-1 and TRBJ2-7; 15 bases are a match to TRBD2. Germline V gene lookup returns CDR1 MGHRA and CDR2 YSYEKL. CDR3 length: 16 residues. The V segment lost 3 bases and the J segment 3 bases; nucleotides outside the gene matches: 3. The CDR3 region has the DNA TGCGCCAGCAGCCAGGGACTAGCGGGGGGTATCTACGAGCAGTACTTC. Its translation is CASSQGLAGGIYEQYF.

This chain links TRBV28 with TRBJ1-2; D unresolved. Germline CDR1 MDHEN, CDR2 SYDVKM. V lost 3 bases and J lost 4, with 9 bases in between. This CDR3 region has 13 residues. CDR3 DNA: TGTGCCAGCAGTTTCCGGCAGGTCTATGGCTACACCTTC. Translated, it gives CASSFRQVYGYTF.

This chain links TRBV4-1 with TRBJ2-5; D is uncertain. Germline V gene data show CDR1 as MGHRA and CDR2 as YSYEKL. Trimming removed 3 bases at V and 0 bases at J, with 11 bases between. The CDR3 sequence is 15 residues long. CDR3 DNA sequence: TGCGCCAGCAGCCAGTCCCCTCAGAACCAAGAGACCCAGTACTTC. The encoded protein is CASSQSPQNQETQYF.

V gene TRBV30 combines with J gene TRBJ2-5; possibly TRBD2 for D (5 bases). The germline CDR1 and CDR2 sequences are GTSNPN and SVGIG (reference sequence). V lost 3 bases and J 1 base, leaving 9 bases between the germline ends. The CDR3 is 13 residues long. CDR3 residues: CAWSLGLQETQYF. CDR3 sequence (DNA): TGTGCCTGGAGCCTTGGACTCCAAGAGACCCAGTACTTC. Filled out from reference TRBV30 and TRBJ2-5, the complete variable domain reads SQTIHQWPATLVQPVGSPLSLECTVEGTSNPNLYWYRQAAGRGLQLLFYSVGIGQISSEVPQNLSASRPQDRQFILSSKKLLLSDSGFYLCAWSLGLQETQYFGPGTRLLVL.

Written as DNA, the CDR3 is TGTGCCAGCAGCCTACCCGGACAGGGAACGACCCAGTACTTC. It specifies CASSLPGQGTTQYF. The chain is built from TRBV6-5 and TRBJ2-5; 8 bases agree with TRBD1. The length of the CDR3 is 14 residues. Unmatched junction bases numbered 10, after V lost 6 bases and J lost 7 bases. CDR1 MNHEY and CDR2 SVGAGI come from the germline V gene.

The V and J genes are TRBV30 and TRBJ2-7; a weak D match, TRBD1 (8 bases). V gave up 0 bases and J gave up 6 bases, with 12 bases separating them. Germline V gene lookup returns CDR1 GTSNPN and CDR2 SVGIG (reference sequence). The CDR3 extends over 13 amino acids. Here the CDR3 reads CAWSVDREGEQYF. DNA of the CDR3: TGTGCCTGGAGTGTGGACAGGGAGGGCGAGCAGTACTTC.

This clone was seen just once. The V call is TRBV30, the J call TRBJ2-1, with 13 bases aligning to TRBD2. Germline V gene sequence: CDR1 GTSNPN, CDR2 SVGIG (reference sequence). The CDR3 extends over 17 amino acids. J lost 9 bases, V lost 1 base, and 12 bases had no gene match. The CDR3 protein is CAWSGRGTSGIRGEQFF. The CDR3 coding sequence is TGTGCCTGGAGTGGGAGAGGGACTAGCGGGATACGTGGTGAGCAGTTCTTC.